The rows below give T cell receptor beta chains drawn from one sample of a study of PD-1 blockade in classical Hodgkin lymphoma. Generated by immunoSEQ multiplex PCR, the TCRdb table keeps only in-frame clones and is missing some. The table includes about 46,000 clones, around 70% detected once. The input for sequencing was peripheral blood mononuclear cells (PBMCs), taken at baseline. Receptors originate from a human donor with classical Hodgkin lymphoma. The CDR3 runs from the conserved cysteine through the conserved F or W. A D gene is named only where the DNA matches it firmly.

CDR3	V	J	D
CASSLEGGRAEAFF	TRBV5-4	TRBJ1-1	-
CASSLRQGEGEKLFF	TRBV5-1	TRBJ1-4	TRBD1
CSVEGEWGYGYTF	TRBV29-1	TRBJ1-2	-
CASSEAVGVNEKLFF	TRBV6-1	TRBJ1-4	-
CASSPDPPLGEKLFF	TRBV7-6	TRBJ1-4	-
CASSYRQTNTEAFF	TRBV4-1	TRBJ1-1	-
CASGDRAFEAFF	TRBV28	TRBJ1-1	TRBD1
CASSPGRIIYEQYF	TRBV2	TRBJ2-7	-
CASFGSGRGEEKLFF	TRBV28	TRBJ1-4	-
CASSQPTRDPSGTIYF	TRBV4-1	TRBJ1-3	-
CAWSVRGAGQPQHF	TRBV30	TRBJ1-5	-
CTLDRDHGYTF	TRBV20-1	TRBJ1-2	TRBD1
CSVEERGRGMNEQFF	TRBV29-1	TRBJ2-1	-
CASSFPAGGPINEQFF	TRBV9	TRBJ2-1	TRBD2
CASSVAGWGSYKQYF	TRBV9	TRBJ2-7	-
CASSAAMDYGYTF	TRBV6-1	TRBJ1-2	-
CASSPFTGYGYTF	TRBV7-9	TRBJ1-2	-
CASSLGQTTYEQYF	TRBV7-2	-	-
CASSLAGQGEETQYF	TRBV5-4	TRBJ2-5	TRBD1
CASSLAPSRANEQFF	TRBV5-1	TRBJ2-1	-
CASSPRDRRDSYNEQFF	TRBV19	TRBJ2-1	-
CASSLLTSTDTQYF	TRBV27	TRBJ2-3	-
CASSEAGTGYSPLHF	TRBV6-1	TRBJ1-6	TRBD1
CASGFQLPGTGDLLGNQPQHF	TRBV12-5	TRBJ1-5	TRBD1
CASSFSGNQETQYF	TRBV5-4	TRBJ2-5	TRBD2
CASNPAGPHEQYF	TRBV6-5	TRBJ2-7	-
CASSLTYSGQGSGTEAFF	TRBV13	TRBJ1-1	TRBD1
CASSSLGQLNTEAFF	TRBV28	TRBJ1-1	TRBD1
CASSEGVAASGNTIYF	TRBV6-1	TRBJ1-3	-
CAWSAWTDGANVLTF	TRBV30	TRBJ2-6	-
CASSIGGGAGELFF	TRBV19	TRBJ2-2	-
CASRVGAAFGNTIYF	TRBV6-1	TRBJ1-3	-
CASSGEGYGYTF	TRBV9	TRBJ1-2	-
CASSFQGDVGVAFF	TRBV7-9	TRBJ1-1	TRBD1
CASSGQQGFDEQYF	TRBV5-4	TRBJ2-7	TRBD1
CASSYLTGTDTEAFF	TRBV19	TRBJ1-1	TRBD1
CASSYNPTSSYEQYF	TRBV6-5	TRBJ2-7	-
CASSLLYGSYEQYF	TRBV5-1	TRBJ2-7	-
CASNPWVGMNTEAFF	TRBV2	TRBJ1-1	-
CASSDGGHYEQYF	TRBV6-1	TRBJ2-7	-